These 32 T cell receptor beta chains came from one sample sequenced in a study of blood T cell repertoires in COVID-19. Only in-frame clones appear in the TCRdb table, and some are missing; sequencing was by immunoSEQ multiplex PCR. The sample yields 180,000 or so clones, approximately 86% seen once. The sample was peripheral blood. The receptors were sampled from an elderly woman with acute or convalescent COVID-19.

The chain couples TRBV9 to TRBJ1-6; D is possibly TRBD1 (5 bases). The V gene lost 3 bases and the J gene lost 8 bases, with 15 bases spanning the gap. Germline V gene data show CDR1 as SGDLS and CDR2 as YYNGEE. This CDR3 is 15 amino acids long. The CDR3 here is CASSGGPGEHSPLHF. The CDR3 bases are TGTGCCAGCAGCGGGGGCCCCGGAGAGCATTCACCCCTCCACTTT.

The V call is TRBV5-6, the J call TRBJ2-3; the match to TRBD1 covers 7 bases. Unmatched junction bases numbered 10, after V lost 10 bases and J lost 2 bases. Germline CDR1 SGHDT, CDR2 YYEEEE. This CDR3 is built from 14 residues. The CDR3 sequence is CAVRTGANTDTQYF. Written as DNA, the CDR3 is TGTGCCGTACGAACAGGGGCTAACACAGATACGCAGTATTTT.

Here the CDR3 DNA reads TGCGCCAGCAGCCACACAGGGGCCTACAATGAGCAGTTCTTC. Amino acids: CASSHTGAYNEQFF. V gene TRBV4-3 combines with J gene TRBJ2-1; 7 bases align to TRBD1. This CDR3 has 14 amino acids. Germline loops: CDR1 LGHNA, CDR2 YSLEER. Trimming took 3 bases from V and 2 from J; bases not matched to a gene: 1.

This clone came up a few times. The chain combines TRBV7-2 with TRBJ2-2, with 7 positions matching TRBD1. The junction had 5 bases not matched to a gene; V was cut back by 4 bases and J by 3 bases. Germline CDR1 is SGHTA and CDR2 is FQGNSA. The CDR3 loop spans 15 amino acids. The CDR3 region has the DNA TGTGCCAGCAGCTCTGACAGGGCTTACACCGGGGAGCTGTTTTTT. Its protein is CASSSDRAYTGELFF.

This clone turned up a few times. This chain connects TRBV6-5 to TRBJ2-1; D unclear. V was pared by 4 bases and J by 3 bases, with 10 bases between. The length of the CDR3 is 14 residues. Germline assignment: CDR1 MNHEY and CDR2 SVGAGI. CDR3 nucleotides: TGTGCCAGCAGTTCCTCTAGAAACTACAATGAGCAGTTCTTC. Encoded protein: CASSSSRNYNEQFF.

This clone was counted once. The chain joins TRBV19 to TRBJ2-7, with a tentative D call TRBD1 (5 bases). Germline V CDR1 and CDR2: LNHDA, SQIVND (reference sequence). CDR3 length: 13 residues. V was cut by 6 bases and J by 0 bases, with 9 bases left in between. The CDR3 sequence is CASSNRGSYEQYF. The CDR3 DNA reads as TGTGCCAGTAGCAATAGGGGCTCCTACGAGCAGTACTTC.

The chain recombines TRBV9 with TRBJ1-6; D is ambiguous. Trimming cost V 2 bases and J 6 bases, with 12 bases left between them. The germline V gene has CDR1 SGDLS and CDR2 YYNGEE. CDR3 size: 15 residues. DNA for the CDR3: TGTGCCAGCAGCGTCGACCCCGGGAGTAATTCACCCCTCCACTTT. Protein product: CASSVDPGSNSPLHF.

This chain joins TRBV7-7 and TRBJ2-1; 9 bases are a match to TRBD2. This CDR3 spans 16 amino acids. V dropped 5 bases and J dropped 5; count of bases not matched to a gene: 10. CDR1 SSHAT and CDR2 FNYEAQ come from the germline V gene (reference sequence). The CDR3 is CASSAAGAGGDNEQFF. The CDR3 coding sequence is TGTGCCAGCAGCGCCGCTGGGGCGGGAGGGGACAATGAGCAGTTCTTC.

The chain has TRBV27 and TRBJ2-3; 10 bases agree with TRBD2. The CDR3 contains 15 residues. CDR1 MNHEY and CDR2 SMNVEV come from the germline V gene (reference sequence). V dropped 2 bases and J dropped 5; count of bases not matched to a gene: 4. In DNA, the CDR3 is TGTGCCAGCAGTTTACTAGCGGGAGAGAGAGATACGCAGTATTTT. As protein: CASSLLAGERDTQYF.

This clone was seen more than once but under ten times. The rearrangement links TRBV7-2 to TRBJ1-5, with D perhaps TRBD1 (5 bases). Trimming cost V 2 bases and J 7 bases, with 12 bases left between them. This CDR3 contains 14 residues. Germline loops: CDR1 SGHTA, CDR2 FQGNSA. This CDR3 is CASSLSSGGQPQHF. In DNA form, the CDR3 reads TGTGCCAGCAGCTTATCCTCCGGGGGGCAGCCCCAGCATTTT.

The chain links TRBV6-1 to TRBJ1-2, with 7 bases identical to TRBD1. V dropped 3 bases and J dropped 4; count of bases not matched to a gene: 8. The germline V gene has CDR1 MNHNS and CDR2 SASEGT. This CDR3 contains 15 residues. This chain's CDR3 is CASSEPGTAPYGYTF. DNA for the CDR3: TGTGCCAGCAGTGAGCCTGGGACAGCCCCCTATGGCTACACCTTC.

The chain joins TRBV4-1 to TRBJ1-2; D unclear. V lost 8 bases to trimming and J lost 6 bases, with 16 bases between them. Germline V gene sequence: CDR1 MGHRA, CDR2 YSYEKL. CDR3 length: 13 amino acids. CDR3 in amino acids: CASRPRGEDGYTF. The CDR3 DNA reads TGCGCCAGCCGCCCCCGGGGAGAAGATGGCTACACCTTC.

The chain is built from TRBV9 and TRBJ2-5; TRBD2 matches at 9 bases. CDR1 is SGDLS and CDR2 is YYNGEE in the germline V gene. J was trimmed by 7 bases and V by 1 base; bases with no gene match: 8. The CDR3 covers 15 residues. CDR3 sequence reads: CASSVQAGGRGTQYF. The DNA for the CDR3 is TGTGCCAGCAGCGTACAAGCGGGGGGCCGAGGGACCCAGTACTTC.

This clone was seen a handful of times. The V gene is TRBV6-6, the J gene TRBJ2-7; TRBD1 matches at 7 bases. CDR1 is MNHNY and CDR2 is SVGAGI in the germline V gene (reference sequence). This CDR3 contains 15 residues. V shed 2 bases and J 8 bases; nucleotides not matched to a gene: 12. The CDR3 DNA follows: TGTGCCAGCAGTTACGCGACAGGGTTTCATATCCAGCAGTACTTC. As protein: CASSYATGFHIQQYF.

The chain has TRBV7-6 and TRBJ2-7, with D tentatively TRBD1 (6 bases). CDR3 length: 11 amino acids. V was cut by 3 bases and J by 9 bases, with 9 bases left in between. Germline values: CDR1 SGHVS, CDR2 FNYEAQ. The CDR3 DNA follows: TGTGCCAGCAGCTTGGGGGCCGGGCAGTACTTC. It encodes CASSLGAGQYF.

This chain joins TRBV6-2 or TRBV6-3 and TRBJ1-2; maybe TRBD1 (5 bases). Trimming stripped 2 bases from V and 4 bases from J, with 8 bases between. The germline gives CDR1 MNHEY, CDR2 SVGEGT. This CDR3 spans 13 amino acids. CDR3 DNA sequence: TGTGCCAGCAGTTACGACAGAGCCTATGGCTACACCTTC. This encodes CASSYDRAYGYTF.

J is TRBJ1-2 and V is TRBV15; D not certain. The CDR3 consists of 14 residues. V lost 6 bases and J lost 3, with 14 bases in between. CDR1 and CDR2 from the germline V gene are LNHNV and YYDKDF (reference sequence). The CDR3 nucleotides are TGTGCCACCAGGCCTAGGAATCCAGACTATGGCTACACCTTC. Its protein product is CATRPRNPDYGYTF. Together with reference TRBV15 and TRBJ1-2, the CDR3 gives the full variable domain: DAMVIQNPRYQVTQFGKPVTLSCSQTLNHNVMYWYQQKSSQAPKLLFHYYDKDFNNEADTPDNFQSRRPNTSFCFLDIRSPGLGDTAMYLCATRPRNPDYGYTFGSGTRLTVV.

V is TRBV5-4 and J is TRBJ2-5; a weak D match, TRBD1 (5 bases). The CDR3 contains 13 residues. Germline values: CDR1 SGHNT, CDR2 YYREEE (reference sequence). The germline V and J ends were trimmed by 3 bases and 3 bases, with 9 bases remaining between them. In DNA form, the CDR3 reads TGTGCCAGCAGCTCTCCAGGGAAAGAGACCCAGTACTTC. Encoded protein: CASSSPGKETQYF.

V usage is TRBV5-1 and J usage is TRBJ2-2, with D maybe TRBD2 (6 bases). CDR3 length: 15 residues. The ends were cut back, 4 bases at V and 4 bases at J, with 14 bases in the middle. Germline V CDR1 and CDR2: SGHRS, YFSETQ. DNA for the CDR3: TGCGCCAGCAGCGACGGGCGGAGGGGCACCGGGGAGCTGTTTTTT. This encodes CASSDGRRGTGELFF.

This chain uses TRBV12-3 or TRBV12-4 with TRBJ1-4; D gene unclear. The CDR3 is 13 residues long. Deletions cut 3 bases from V and 5 bases from J, with 7 bases between. The CDR3 nucleotides are TGTGCCAGCAGTTTGGCCAGAAATGAAAAACTGTTTTTT. Amino acids: CASSLARNEKLFF.

This sequence joins TRBV11-3 and TRBJ1-1, with a weak D call TRBD1 (5 bases). The V end was cut by 5 bases, the J end by 6 bases, with 13 bases between. This CDR3 contains 13 residues. Germline V gene sequence: CDR1 SGHNT, CDR2 YENEEA. CDR3 DNA: TGTGCCAGCAGCCTCCAGGGAGGTTCTGAAGCTTTCTTT. Encoded protein: CASSLQGGSEAFF.

This chain joins TRBV5-4 and TRBJ2-5, with D uncertain. Per germline, CDR1 SGHNT and CDR2 YYREEE (reference sequence). This CDR3 comprises 13 residues. Trimming took 0 bases from V and 3 from J, leaving 6 bases between them. The CDR3 sequence is CASSLVPEETQYF. The CDR3 region has the DNA TGTGCCAGCAGCTTGGTCCCCGAAGAGACCCAGTACTTC.

This sequence joins TRBV15 and TRBJ2-7, with D perhaps TRBD2 (6 bases). Germline-derived CDR1 and CDR2 are LNHNV and YYDKDF (reference sequence). Trimming left V 0 bases short and J 6 bases short, with 12 bases between. The CDR3 sequence is 14 residues long. DNA of the CDR3: TGTGCCACCAGCAGAGACGGGGGTCTTAGCGAGCAGTACTTC. It specifies CATSRDGGLSEQYF.

The rearrangement joins TRBV18 to TRBJ1-3; unclear D gene. The CDR3 totals 15 residues. Germline V gene sequence: CDR1 KGHSH, CDR2 LQKENI. Trimming stripped 7 bases from V and 4 bases from J, with 17 bases between. CDR3 in amino acids: CASFPGWESGNTIYF. In nucleotides, the CDR3 is TGTGCCAGCTTCCCAGGCTGGGAGTCAGGAAACACCATATATTTT.

This rearrangement joins TRBV30 to TRBJ1-5; D is undetermined. The V gene's germline CDR1 is GTSNPN and CDR2 SVGIG (reference sequence). The V and J ends lost 0 bases and 6 bases respectively, with 15 bases between them. The CDR3 is made up of 15 amino acids. CDR3 loop: CAWSVPGGKSQPQHF. CDR3 nucleotide sequence: TGTGCCTGGAGTGTACCTGGAGGGAAGAGTCAGCCCCAGCATTTT.

This chain connects TRBV5-1 to TRBJ2-7, with 7 bases aligning to TRBD1. Germline CDR1 reads SGHRS; CDR2 reads YFSETQ. The length of the CDR3 is 13 residues. V shed 4 bases and J 5 bases; nucleotides not matched to a gene: 6. This CDR3 is CASSVGQNNEQYF. DNA for the CDR3: TGCGCCAGCAGCGTGGGACAGAACAACGAGCAGTACTTC.

This clone was picked up a small number of times. The chain combines TRBV15 with TRBJ1-4, with 11 bases matching TRBD1. V lost 5 bases to trimming and J lost 2 bases; unmatched junction nucleotides: 4. The CDR3 covers 16 residues. The germline gives CDR1 LNHNV, CDR2 YYDKDF (reference sequence). The CDR3 bases are TGTGCCACCAGCTTCGGACAGGGGGCTACTAATGAAAAACTGTTTTTT. Its protein product is CATSFGQGATNEKLFF.

A remark on this clone: A junction end diverges from the germline sequence, so it may reflect a read error. The chain carries TRBV20-1 and TRBJ1-6, with 12 bases aligning to TRBD1. This CDR3 spans 11 amino acids. Looked up from germline, CDR1 is DFQATT and CDR2 is SNEGSKA (reference sequence). This chain's CDR3 is CSARAGDRGLF. CDR3 sequence (DNA): TGCAGTGCTAGAGCAGGGGACAGGGGGCTCTTT.

The CDR3 spells CASSPPPNSYEQYF. The CDR3 bases are TGTGCCAGCTCACCACCCCCCAACTCCTACGAGCAGTACTTC. This chain joins TRBV18 and TRBJ2-7; D uncertain. V lost 0 bases and J 0 bases, leaving 6 bases between the germline ends. Germline V gene sequence: CDR1 KGHSH, CDR2 LQKENI. The CDR3 loop spans 14 amino acids.

The J gene is TRBJ2-3, the V gene TRBV19, with a tentative D call TRBD1 (6 bases). Trimming pared 5 bases from V and 2 bases from J, leaving 11 bases between. CDR3 length equals 14 residues. The V gene's germline CDR1 is LNHDA and CDR2 SQIVND (reference sequence). The CDR3: CASSRQEYTDTQYF. In DNA, the CDR3 is TGTGCCAGTAGTCGACAGGAATACACAGATACGCAGTATTTT.

The CDR3 protein is CASSDRARGTGELFF. The CDR3 region has the DNA TGTGCCAGCAGTGACAGGGCTCGCGGCACCGGGGAGCTGTTTTTT. The V and J genes are TRBV2 and TRBJ2-2; D is possibly TRBD1 (5 bases). Between the trimmed V and J ends, which lost 3 bases and 4 bases, there was a span of 12 bases. The CDR3 runs 15 residues. CDR1 is SNHLY, CDR2 FYNNEI, per germline.

The rearrangement joins TRBV2 to TRBJ1-1; D is undetermined. The CDR3 totals 14 residues. V was cut by 7 bases and J by 2 bases, with 14 bases left in between. CDR1 is SNHLY, CDR2 FYNNEI, per germline. In nucleotides, the CDR3 is TGTGCCAGCATGACTCCGGGAGAAAACACTGAAGCTTTCTTT. This sequence encodes CASMTPGENTEAFF.